These T cell receptor beta chains were read from a single sample in a study of T cells in Graves' hyperthyroidism and ophthalmopathy. TCRdb re-called the multiplex PCR reads with MiXCR, one entry per CDR3 protein. The data contain 500,000 to 600,000 distinct CDR3 sequences, around 43% of them singletons. The specimen sequenced was peripheral blood or thyroid tissue (not recorded which). These receptors originate from an adult woman with Graves' disease, either hyperthyroidism or ophthalmopathy (not recorded which). Each CDR3 is given with its conserved first and last residue. A D gene is named only where the DNA matches it firmly. Size is stated for part of the rows, as once, few or many counts, or as a class when the clone is expanded.

>16|TRBD1|TRBJ2-2|few|TRBV7-9
CASSHRDRGGTGELFF
TGTGCCAGCAGCCACCGGGACAGGGGTGGGACCGGGGAGCTGTTTTTT
>15|NA|TRBJ2-7|few|TRBV7-9
CASSSPQRLPYEQYF
TGTGCCAGCAGCTCGCCCCAACGTTTGCCCTACGAGCAGTACTTC
>14|NA|TRBJ1-2|few|TRBV11-2
CASSTRGRNYGYTF
TGTGCCAGCTCAACCCGGGGTCGCAACTATGGCTACACCTTC
>15|NA|TRBJ1-2|NA|TRBV25-1
CASSNGHGPYRGYTF
TGTGCCAGCAGCAACGGACACGGCCCCTATCGGGGCTACACCTTC
>16|NA|TRBJ2-6|NA|TRBV5-1
CASSLMQSSGANVLTF
TGCGCCAGCAGCTTAATGCAGAGCTCTGGGGCCAACGTCCTGACTTTC
>12|NA|TRBJ1-2|many|TRBV28
CASAGGDYGYTF
TGTGCCAGCGCGGGGGGCGACTATGGCTACACCTTC
>14|TRBD1|TRBJ1-5|many|TRBV19
CASSTRQGGQPQHF
TGTGCCAGTAGTACCCGACAGGGCGGTCAGCCCCAGCATTTT
>11|NA|TRBJ2-5|many|TRBV30
CASVVQETQYF
TGTGCCTCTGTGGTTCAAGAGACCCAGTACTTC
>15|NA|TRBJ2-7|many|TRBV20-1
CSARNHRVSSYEQYF
TGCAGTGCTAGAAACCACAGGGTTAGCTCCTACGAGCAGTACTTC
>11|NA|TRBJ2-7|NA|TRBV29-1
CSVESDYEQYF
TGCAGCGTTGAATCGGACTACGAGCAGTACTTC
>12|NA|TRBJ2-7|NA|TRBV29-1
CSVADSSYEQYF
TGCAGCGTTGCCGACAGCTCCTACGAGCAGTACTTC
>13|NA|TRBJ2-7|many|TRBV6-2/TRBV6-3
CASSPTGVGEQYF
TGTGCCAGCAGTCCCACGGGAGTCGGCGAGCAGTACTTC
>12|NA|TRBJ2-2|NA|TRBV12-3/TRBV12-4
CASRPRRGELFF
TGTGCCAGCAGGCCCAGACGAGGGGAGCTGTTTTTT
>15|TRBD2|TRBJ2-7|NA|TRBV4-1
CASSHTGLSSYEQYF
TGCGCCAGCAGCCACACGGGACTATCCTCCTACGAGCAGTACTTC
>14|NA|TRBJ1-3|NA|TRBV10-2
CASVQDSSGNTIYF
TGCGCCAGCGTACAGGACTCCTCTGGAAACACCATATATTTT
>16|NA|TRBJ1-5|many|TRBV20-1
CSAKIGTQHGNQPQHF
TGCAGTGCGAAGATCGGGACACAACACGGGAATCAGCCCCAGCATTTT
>13|NA|TRBJ2-6|NA|TRBV7-9
CASTYSGANVLTF
TGTGCCAGCACCTACTCTGGGGCCAACGTCCTGACTTTC
>15|NA|TRBJ2-2|once|TRBV12-3/TRBV12-4
CASSLEIMNTEELFF
TGTGCCAGCAGTTTAGAAATTATGAACACCGAGGAGCTGTTTTTT
>16|TRBD1|TRBJ2-7|NA|TRBV10-3
CAISDSGTGITYEQYF
TGTGCCATCAGTGATTCCGGGACAGGGATAACCTACGAGCAGTACTTC
>15|TRBD1|TRBJ2-7|NA|TRBV7-9
CASSLSGQGPYEQYF
TGTGCCAGCAGTTTATCGGGACAGGGGCCCTACGAGCAGTACTTC
>15|NA|TRBJ2-7|once|TRBV7-9
CASSFGSGRAYEQYF
TGTGCCAGCAGCTTTGGGTCGGGACGGGCCTACGAGCAGTACTTC
>13|NA|TRBJ1-6|few|TRBV6-5
CASSYSSGSPLHF
TGTGCCAGCAGTTACTCGTCAGGTTCACCCCTCCACTTT
>11|NA|TRBJ2-7|many|TRBV7-9
CASSRSDEQYF
TGTGCCAGCAGCCGCTCCGACGAGCAGTACTTC
>13|NA|TRBJ1-1|many|TRBV29-1
CSALTGTGWEAFF
TGCAGCGCCCTTACAGGGACGGGGTGGGAAGCTTTCTTT
>13|NA|TRBJ2-6|once|TRBV7-3
CASSAGSGSAEAF
TGTGCCAGCAGCGCCGGTTCGGGGTCCGCTGAAGCTTTC
>15|TRBD2|TRBJ2-7|NA|TRBV7-9
CASSRVAGLSYEQYF
TGTGCCAGCAGCCGCGTAGCGGGGCTCTCCTACGAGCAGTACTTC
>15|TRBD1|TRBJ2-7|many|TRBV7-9
CASSPRTGVPYEQYF
TGTGCCAGCAGCCCTAGGACAGGGGTTCCCTACGAGCAGTACTTC
>16|TRBD1|TRBJ1-2|NA|TRBV15
CATSRGEGQPLYGYTF
TGTGCCACCAGCAGAGGAGAGGGACAGCCCCTCTATGGCTACACCTTC
>16|TRBD2|TRBJ2-5|NA|TRBV29-1
CSVDQRAGGPQETQYF
TGCAGCGTTGATCAGCGCGCGGGGGGGCCACAAGAGACCCAGTACTTC
>18|NA|TRBJ1-5|few|TRBV19
CASSIDPGQRFSNQPQHF
TGTGCCAGTAGTATAGATCCCGGACAGAGGTTTAGCAATCAGCCCCAGCATTTT
>14|NA|TRBJ2-7|few|TRBV29-1
CSVEDPGTVYEQYF
TGCAGCGTTGAAGATCCGGGAACAGTGTACGAGCAGTACTTC
>14|TRBD1|TRBJ2-5|many|TRBV19
CASSTLDREETQYF
TGTGCCAGTAGTACCCTGGACAGGGAAGAGACCCAGTACTTC
>14|TRBD2|TRBJ2-1|NA|TRBV24-1
CATSDRGSGNEQFF
TGTGCCACCAGTGACCGCGGGAGTGGTAATGAGCAGTTCTTC
>15|TRBD1|TRBJ1-2|few|TRBV29-1
CSVDSGTGLTTGYTF
TGCAGCGTTGATTCCGGGACAGGGCTTACTACTGGCTACACCTTC
>15|TRBD1|TRBJ1-5|few|TRBV2
CASSEARGLHQPQHF
TGTGCCAGCAGTGAAGCGAGGGGGCTGCATCAGCCCCAGCATTTT
>14|TRBD1|TRBJ1-6|few|TRBV10-3
CAIRGGQGDSPLHF
TGTGCCATCAGGGGAGGACAGGGTGATTCACCCCTCCACTTT
>11|NA|TRBJ1-2|NA|TRBV10-3
CAISEGHGYTF
TGTGCCATCAGTGAAGGGCATGGCTACACCTTC
>16|NA|TRBJ1-6|NA|TRBV7-6
CASSPRAGLSNQPLHF
TGTGCCAGCAGCCCGAGGGCGGGGCTCAGCAATCAGCCCCTCCACTTT
>13|NA|TRBJ1-2|NA|TRBV24-1
CATSENTKGGYTF
TGTGCCACCAGTGAAAATACCAAGGGGGGCTACACCTTC
>17|NA|TRBJ1-6|few|TRBV7-2
CASSLVSPSSYNSPLHF
TGTGCCAGCAGCTTAGTGAGCCCGAGCTCCTATAATTCACCCCTCCACTTT
>14|NA|TRBJ2-7|NA|TRBV6-1
CASSTGGQTYEQYF
TGTGCCAGCAGTACCGGGGGACAGACTTACGAGCAGTACTTC
>14|TRBD1|TRBJ1-4|NA|TRBV7-9
CASSHRDRKRKLFF
TGTGCCAGCAGCCACCGGGACAGGAAACGAAAACTGTTTTTT
>15|TRBD2|TRBJ2-7|few|TRBV6-2/TRBV6-3
CASSRLAGNSYEQYF
TGTGCCAGCAGTAGACTAGCGGGAAACTCCTACGAGCAGTACTTC
>14|NA|TRBJ2-7|few|TRBV18
CASSPEDLTYEQYF
TGTGCCAGCTCCCCCGAAGACTTAACCTACGAGCAGTACTTC
>16|TRBD2|TRBJ2-3|NA|TRBV20-1
CSALTTSSGRTDTQYF
TGCAGTGCTCTCACGACTTCAAGCGGGAGAACAGATACGCAGTATTTT
>12|NA|TRBJ2-7|NA|TRBV30
CAWSQGTYEQYF
TGTGCCTGGAGCCAGGGTACCTACGAGCAGTACTTC
>15|TRBD1|TRBJ1-2|NA|TRBV20-1
CSARIPGTGRGGYTF
TGCAGTGCTAGGATACCCGGGACAGGGCGTGGTGGCTACACCTTC
>12|NA|TRBJ2-7|few|TRBV20-1
CSATSNSYEQYF
TGCAGTGCCACTAGTAACTCCTACGAGCAGTACTTC
>16|TRBD1|TRBJ1-1|NA|TRBV24-1
CASSLDRDSATRGAFF
TGTGCCAGCAGTTTAGATAGGGACAGCGCAACCCGGGGAGCTTTCTTT
>15|NA|TRBJ2-5|many|TRBV20-1
CSARNLQGTGETQYF
TGCAGTGCTAGAAACCTACAGGGGACTGGGGAGACCCAGTACTTC
>13|NA|TRBJ1-1|NA|TRBV10-3
CASSPFSGTEASF
TGTGCCAGCTCACCCTTTTCGGGGACTGAAGCTTCCTTT
>14|NA|TRBJ2-7|few|TRBV7-9
CASSHGSRAYEQYF
TGTGCCAGCAGCCACGGGAGTCGGGCCTACGAGCAGTACTTC
>16|NA|TRBJ1-3|NA|TRBV20-1
CSARDRVLGSGNTIYF
TGCAGTGCTAGAGATAGAGTCCTAGGCTCTGGAAACACCATATATTTT
>15|TRBD2|TRBJ2-7|many|TRBV7-2
CASSLGTSGNYEQYF
TGTGCCAGCAGCTTAGGTACTAGCGGGAACTACGAGCAGTACTTC
>15|TRBD1|TRBJ1-1|few|TRBV11-2
CASSGTGGVLSEAFF
TGTGCCAGCAGCGGCACAGGGGGCGTTTTGTCCGAAGCTTTCTTT